Below are 3 T cell receptor beta chains sequenced from a single sample in a study of blood T cell repertoires in COVID-19. Generated by immunoSEQ multiplex PCR, the TCRdb table keeps only in-frame clones and is missing some. There are about 110,000 clones in the sample; approximately 90% occur only once, and around 5.1% lies in the top ten. The material sequenced was peripheral blood. The origin of the receptors is a human donor in a cohort sampled during active COVID-19.

The V and J genes are TRBV28 and TRBJ2-5; D remains ambiguous. CDR3 length equals 16 residues. Trimming left V 5 bases short and J 2 bases short, with 18 bases between. CDR1 and CDR2 from the germline V gene are MDHEN and SYDVKM. The CDR3 nucleotides are TGTGCCAGCAGTACCGGTTGGAAGAGGCGGCAAGAGACCCAGTACTTC. Translated, it gives CASSTGWKRRQETQYF.

The rearrangement uses TRBV21-1 and TRBJ2-7; TRBD1, as called in the table, went unchecked against the DNA. TRBV21-1 is a documented pseudogene. This CDR3 has 15 amino acids. The CDR3 nucleotides read TGTGCCAGCAGCAAGACCGGGACAGGTCCCCACGAGCAGTACTTC. It yields the protein CASSKTGTGPHEQYF.

This chain uses TRBV30 with TRBJ2-4; possible D gene TRBD1, 5 bases. The CDR3 has 13 amino acids. Germline CDR1 is GTSNPN and CDR2 is SVGIG (reference sequence). V was trimmed by 2 bases and J by 5 bases, leaving 10 bases between them. CDR3 amino acids: CAWSRGLENIQYF. In DNA, the CDR3 is TGTGCCTGGAGTAGGGGCCTCGAAAACATTCAGTACTTC.